Below, 27 T cell receptor beta chains from the same sample are listed, as sequenced in a study of cytomegalovirus exposure and HLA in healthy donors. A multiplex PCR was run with 60 Vbeta primers and 13 Jbeta primers. Here immunoSEQ multiplex PCR was the method, and the copy in TCRdb shows in-frame clones only, minus some. The table has 150,000 to 200,000 clones, roughly 80% seen once; the top ten hold roughly 1.5%. The sequenced sample was PBMCs. The receptors derive from a woman younger than 35 in good health and CMV-seronegative.

This clone occurred once. V is TRBV9 and J is TRBJ2-1; TRBD2 matches at 9 bases. V was clipped by 6 bases and J by 6 bases; unmatched bases: 10. This CDR3 has 15 amino acids. Germline V gene lookup returns CDR1 SGDLS and CDR2 YYNGEE. CDR3 protein: CASNGAGTSFNEQFF. CDR3 in DNA: TGTGCCAGCAACGGGGCCGGGACTAGCTTCAATGAGCAGTTCTTC.

The CDR3 protein is CSVEVRTEGIDEQFF. Here the CDR3 DNA reads TGCAGCGTTGAAGTCCGGACAGAGGGGATCGATGAGCAGTTCTTC. The chain couples TRBV29-1 to TRBJ2-1; D might be TRBD1 (6 bases). The CDR3 consists of 15 residues. Trimming took off 1 base at V and 8 bases at J, with 18 bases between the two ends. Looked up from germline, CDR1 is SQVTM and CDR2 is ANQGSEA.

The gene calls are TRBV5-4 and TRBJ2-1, with 8 positions matching TRBD2. From germline, CDR1 is SGHNT and CDR2 YYREEE (reference sequence). The CDR3 spans 14 residues. Unmatched junction bases numbered 6, after V lost 0 bases and J lost 10 bases. DNA for the CDR3: TGTGCCAGCAGCTTGGGGACTAGCCGCGGGGAGCAGTTCTTC. It encodes CASSLGTSRGEQFF.

The chain carries TRBV7-6 and TRBJ2-2, with 8 bases matching TRBD1. The germline V gene encodes CDR1 SGHVS and CDR2 FNYEAQ. The CDR3 spans 14 residues. Losses at the gene ends were 3 bases for V and 7 bases for J; bases not matched to a gene: 4. The CDR3 sequence is CASSLGQDNGELFF. The CDR3 bases are TGTGCCAGCAGCTTGGGACAGGATAACGGGGAGCTGTTTTTT. The whole variable domain, filled in from reference TRBV7-6 and TRBJ2-2, reads GAGVSQSPRYKVTKRGQDVALRCDPISGHVSLYWYRQALGQGPEFLTYFNYEAQQDKSGLPNDRFSAERPEGSISTLTIQRTEQRDSAMYRCASSLGQDNGELFFGEGSRLTVL.

This clone was detected a few times. This chain joins TRBV4-3 and TRBJ2-4; D is ambiguous. CDR1 and CDR2 (germline): LGHNA, YSLEER. The CDR3 consists of 16 residues. Trimming took 0 bases from V and 0 from J, leaving 9 bases between them. The CDR3 DNA sequence: TGCGCCAGCAGCCAAGATCAGTGGCTAGCCAAAAACATTCAGTACTTC. Translated, it gives CASSQDQWLAKNIQYF.

V and J are TRBV5-1 and TRBJ2-7; TRBD1 agrees at 7 bases. V shed 0 bases, J shed 1 base, and the junction held 7 bases outside the gene matches. The CDR3 runs 16 residues. Per the germline V gene, CDR1 is SGHRS and CDR2 is YFSETQ. The CDR3 here is CASSLGAGTESYEQYF. As DNA, the CDR3 is TGCGCCAGCAGCTTGGGGGCCGGGACAGAGTCCTACGAGCAGTACTTC.

The CDR3 DNA is TGTGCCACCAGCAGTATCTTTGGTGGGCGGGCCTACAATGAGCAGTTCTTC. Protein: CATSSIFGGRAYNEQFF. The V gene is TRBV15, the J gene TRBJ2-1, with D possibly being TRBD2 (5 bases). Germline lookup yields CDR1 LNHNV and CDR2 YYDKDF (reference sequence). The CDR3 is made up of 17 amino acids. V was trimmed by 3 bases and J by 2 bases, leaving 17 bases between them.

V and J are TRBV19 and TRBJ2-7, with 8 nucleotides matching TRBD2. Germline loops: CDR1 LNHDA, CDR2 SQIVND (reference sequence). This CDR3 contains 13 residues. Unmatched junction bases numbered 7, after V lost 6 bases and J lost 6 bases. The DNA for the CDR3 is TGTGCCAGTAGCGGATTAGCGGGAATCGAGCAGTACTTC. It is translated as CASSGLAGIEQYF.

The chain joins TRBV9 to TRBJ2-1, with 8 bases that match TRBD2. The CDR3 loop spans 16 amino acids. J was trimmed by 4 bases and V by 0 bases; bases with no gene match: 6. CDR1 is SGDLS, CDR2 YYNGEE, per germline. The CDR3 loop reads CASSVEYREGYNEQFF. For the CDR3, the DNA is TGTGCCAGCAGCGTAGAGTATCGGGAGGGATACAATGAGCAGTTCTTC.

V and J are TRBV19 and TRBJ1-1, with D possibly being TRBD1 (6 bases). CDR3 length: 16 residues. Trimming took off 3 bases at V and 5 bases at J, with 19 bases between the two ends. Per the germline V gene, CDR1 is LNHDA and CDR2 is SQIVND (reference sequence). CDR3 in DNA: TGTGCCAGTAGTATCAGACAGGCCCCCCTGAGGACTGAAGCTTTCTTT. Translating gives CASSIRQAPLRTEAFF.

The count of this clone is one. The chain combines TRBV18 with TRBJ1-1; D is perhaps TRBD1 (6 bases). The CDR3 runs to 15 residues. Germline V gene lookup returns CDR1 KGHSH and CDR2 LQKENI. V lost 8 bases, J lost 0 bases, and 16 bases lay in between. The CDR3 DNA is TGTGCCAGCACCCGACCGGGACACCTGAACACTGAAGCTTTCTTT. Its translation is CASTRPGHLNTEAFF.

In nucleotides, the CDR3 is TGTGCCAGCAGTCCGAACGGGTTCCTCATAGGCCAGCATTTT. It translates to CASSPNGFLIGQHF. This chain uses TRBV27 with TRBJ1-5, with D uncertain. CDR3 length: 14 residues. In germline, CDR1 is MNHEY, CDR2 SMNVEV (reference sequence). With 5 bases removed from V and 12 bases from J, the gap between germline ends came to 20 bases.

The V and J genes are TRBV9 and TRBJ2-7; D may be TRBD2 (6 bases). V shed 1 base and J shed 3 bases, with 26 bases lying between them. Germline V lookup: CDR1 SGDLS, CDR2 YYNGEE. This CDR3 is built from 19 residues. The CDR3 spells CASSVFWGRGGTAHYEQYF. The CDR3 DNA sequence: TGTGCCAGCAGCGTATTCTGGGGGAGAGGAGGGACGGCCCACTACGAGCAGTACTTC.

J is TRBJ1-6 and V is TRBV4-3; weak D call: TRBD1 (6 bases). The CDR3 runs 15 residues. The V and J ends lost 0 bases and 10 bases respectively, with 13 bases between them. Germline CDR1 and CDR2: LGHNA and YSLEER. The CDR3 DNA reads as TGCGCCAGCAGCCAAGATAGAACAGGGCGGTCACCCCTCCACTTT. Translating gives CASSQDRTGRSPLHF.

V gene TRBV11-3 combines with J gene TRBJ2-1, with 7 bases matching TRBD2. Germline values: CDR1 SGHNT, CDR2 YENEEA. The CDR3 is made up of 18 amino acids. Unmatched junction bases numbered 16, after V lost 5 bases and J lost 3 bases. The CDR3 loop reads CASSRTLFTSGDYNEQFF. The CDR3 region has the DNA TGTGCCAGCAGCCGAACCCTCTTCACGAGCGGGGACTACAATGAGCAGTTCTTC.

This clone was seen only a few times. This chain links TRBV5-6 with TRBJ2-3; no reliable D call. Between the trimmed V and J ends, which lost 5 bases and 2 bases, there was a span of 12 bases. CDR1 is SGHDT, CDR2 YYEEEE, per germline. CDR3 length: 14 amino acids. The chain's CDR3 is CASSNVGSTDTQYF. CDR3 sequence (DNA): TGTGCCAGCAGTAATGTTGGCTCCACAGATACGCAGTATTTT.

This clone was detected once. The CDR3 DNA is TGTGCCAGTAGTATAGATGCGGGTTTTAGCACAGATACGCAGTATTTT. Its translation: CASSIDAGFSTDTQYF. V gene TRBV19 combines with J gene TRBJ2-3; the D gene is possibly TRBD2 (5 bases). Germline assignment: CDR1 LNHDA and CDR2 SQIVND (reference sequence). V was pared by 0 bases and J by 0 bases, with 10 bases between. CDR3 size: 16 residues.

The chain recombines TRBV7-9 with TRBJ2-1, with TRBD2 matching over 11 bases. The CDR3 is 17 residues long. V gave up 3 bases and J gave up 5 bases; unmatched junction bases: 9. CDR1 and CDR2 (germline): SEHNR, FQNEAQ (reference sequence). The CDR3 sequence is CASSFFVGTSGHNEQFF. CDR3 nucleotide sequence: TGTGCCAGCAGCTTTTTCGTCGGGACTAGCGGACACAATGAGCAGTTCTTC.

The chain couples TRBV6-5 to TRBJ2-1, with D possibly being TRBD1 (5 bases). V lost 0 bases and J 9 bases, leaving 18 bases between the germline ends. Germline V lookup: CDR1 MNHEY, CDR2 SVGAGI. This CDR3 spans 16 amino acids. For the CDR3, the DNA is TGTGCCAGCAGTTACTCGGGTCGCAGGACAAGGGGTGAGCAGTTCTTC. It encodes CASSYSGRRTRGEQFF.

This clone has a single count. This sequence joins TRBV7-2 and TRBJ2-3, with D possibly being TRBD2 (6 bases). V was shortened by 2 bases and J by 6 bases, with 9 bases between the two germline ends. The CDR3 has 13 residues. From germline, CDR1 is SGHTA and CDR2 FQGNSA. CDR3 DNA: TGTGCCAGCAGCTTAAGGAGGGAGGATACGCAGTATTTT. The encoded protein is CASSLRREDTQYF.

V usage is TRBV28 and J usage is TRBJ2-5, with 8 nucleotides matching TRBD2. The junction had 7 bases not matched to a gene; V was cut back by 5 bases and J by 2 bases. The CDR3 sequence is 15 residues long. Germline-derived CDR1 and CDR2 are MDHEN and SYDVKM. DNA for the CDR3: TGTGCCAGCAGTGAAGCGGGAGAGGTACAAGAGACCCAGTACTTC. Translating it yields CASSEAGEVQETQYF.

This chain connects TRBV7-9 to TRBJ2-1; D is undetermined. V dropped 2 bases and J dropped 5 bases, with 10 bases sitting between them. CDR1 and CDR2 (germline): SEHNR, FQNEAQ (reference sequence). The CDR3 is made up of 14 amino acids. CDR3: CASSLSIGDNEQFF. Written as DNA, the CDR3 is TGTGCCAGCAGCTTAAGTATCGGTGACAATGAGCAGTTCTTC.

The V call is TRBV18, the J call TRBJ1-1; D is perhaps TRBD1 (6 bases). Germline V CDR1 and CDR2: KGHSH, LQKENI. CDR3 size: 13 residues. V lost 4 bases to trimming and J lost 3 bases, with 9 bases between them. The DNA for the CDR3 is TGTGCCAGCTCACAAGGGGGACACACTGAAGCTTTCTTT. Translation gives CASSQGGHTEAFF. Full variable domain (remainder filled in from reference TRBV18 and TRBJ1-1): NAGVMQNPRHLVRRRGQEARLRCSPMKGHSHVYWYRQLPEEGLKFMVYLQKENIIDESGMPKERFSAEFPKEGPSILRIQQVVRGDSAAYFCASSQGGHTEAFFGQGTRLTVV.

This chain links TRBV9 with TRBJ2-3; 11 positions match TRBD2. The germline V gene encodes CDR1 SGDLS and CDR2 YYNGEE. The CDR3 is 16 residues long. The V gene end was trimmed by 4 bases and the J gene end by 4 bases; junction bases not matched to a gene: 8. The CDR3, as DNA: TGTGCCAGCAGCTTACTAGCGGGAGTCAGGTCAGATACGCAGTATTTT. This translates into CASSLLAGVRSDTQYF.

The chain combines TRBV15 with TRBJ2-5; 7 nucleotides agree with TRBD2. CDR1 and CDR2 from the germline V gene are LNHNV and YYDKDF (reference sequence). V gave up 5 bases and J gave up 4 bases; unmatched junction bases: 10. CDR3 length: 15 residues. CDR3: CATSEGGTSRETQYF. In DNA form, the CDR3 reads TGTGCCACCAGCGAGGGAGGGACTTCTCGAGAGACCCAGTACTTC. The variable domain in full, with the rest retrieved from reference TRBV15 and TRBJ2-5, is DAMVIQNPRYQVTQFGKPVTLSCSQTLNHNVMYWYQQKSSQAPKLLFHYYDKDFNNEADTPDNFQSRRPNTSFCFLDIRSPGLGDTAMYLCATSEGGTSRETQYFGPGTRLLVL.

The chain combines TRBV28 with TRBJ2-5; 10 bases are shared with TRBD1. Trimming removed 5 bases from V and 4 bases from J; junction bases left unmatched: 4. The CDR3 sequence is 14 residues long. Germline V gene lookup returns CDR1 MDHEN and CDR2 SYDVKM. The CDR3 sequence is CASSLDRGLETQYF. The CDR3 region has the DNA TGTGCCAGCAGTCTAGACAGGGGGCTAGAGACCCAGTACTTC.

V usage is TRBV6-5 and J usage is TRBJ2-1, with TRBD2 as a possible D gene (6 bases). This CDR3 is 13 amino acids long. V gave up 11 bases and J gave up 0 bases, with 11 bases separating them. CDR1 and CDR2 (germline): MNHEY, SVGAGI. In DNA form, the CDR3 reads TGTGCCGTAGCGGTTAGCTCCTACAATGAGCAGTTCTTC. Translating it yields CAVAVSSYNEQFF.